The sequence of this T cell receptor (beta chain) was determined in a study of blood T cell repertoires in COVID-19. Study at large: Samples came from the United States, Italy and Spain, spanning acute and convalescent COVID-19. The analysed material was cDNA or gDNA that came from T cells, B-cell-depleted T cells, or PBMCs.

Authors' methods: Reference gene primer amplification gave nucleated cell count estimates. Generated by immunoSEQ multiplex PCR, the TCRdb table keeps only in-frame clones and is missing some. That table is the source of V, J and clone size, and D and trimming were worked out from the DNA. Among 150,000 to 200,000 clones listed, 82% were seen once. The sequencing sample was made of peripheral blood. The receptor's source is a woman between 25 and 40 years old with acute or convalescent COVID-19.

The CDR3 DNA reads as TGCGCCAGCAGCTCGGGACAGCATGCAACTAATGAAAAACTGTTTTTT. Its protein is CASSSGQHATNEKLFF. The chain has TRBV5-1 and TRBJ1-4; TRBD1 aligns across 7 bases. The V segment lost 3 bases and the J segment 0 bases; nucleotides outside the gene matches: 5. CDR3 length: 16 amino acids. Germline CDR1 SGHRS, CDR2 YFSETQ. The whole variable domain, filled in from reference TRBV5-1 and TRBJ1-4, reads KAGVTQTPRYLIKTRGQQVTLSCSPISGHRSVSWYQQTPGQGLQFLFEYFSETQRNKGNFPGRFSGRQFSNSRSEMNVSTLELGDSALYLCASSSGQHATNEKLFFGSGTQLSVL.